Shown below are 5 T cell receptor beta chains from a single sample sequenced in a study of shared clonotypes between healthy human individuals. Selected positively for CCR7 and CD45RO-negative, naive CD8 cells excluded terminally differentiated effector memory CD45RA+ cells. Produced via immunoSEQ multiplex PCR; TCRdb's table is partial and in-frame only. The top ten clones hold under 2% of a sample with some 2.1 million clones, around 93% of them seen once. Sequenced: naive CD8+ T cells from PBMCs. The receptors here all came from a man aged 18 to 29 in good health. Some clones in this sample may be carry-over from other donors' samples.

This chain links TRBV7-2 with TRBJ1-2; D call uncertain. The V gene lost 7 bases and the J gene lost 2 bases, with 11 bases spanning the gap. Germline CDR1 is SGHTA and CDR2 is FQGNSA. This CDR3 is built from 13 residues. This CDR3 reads CASTNPENYGYTF. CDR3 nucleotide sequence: TGTGCCAGCACCAATCCGGAAAACTATGGCTACACCTTC.

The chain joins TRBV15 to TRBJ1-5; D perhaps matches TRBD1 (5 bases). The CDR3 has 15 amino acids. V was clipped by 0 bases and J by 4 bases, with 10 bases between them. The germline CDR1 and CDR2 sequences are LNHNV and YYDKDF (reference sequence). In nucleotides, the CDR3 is TGTGCCACCAGCAGAGATGAAGGGGAAAATCAGCCCCAGCATTTT. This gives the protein CATSRDEGENQPQHF.

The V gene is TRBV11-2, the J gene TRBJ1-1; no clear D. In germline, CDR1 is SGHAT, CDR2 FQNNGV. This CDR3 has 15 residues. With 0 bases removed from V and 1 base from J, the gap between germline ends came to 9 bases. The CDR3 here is CASSLEAYWNTEAFF. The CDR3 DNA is TGTGCCAGCAGCTTAGAGGCGTACTGGAACACTGAAGCTTTCTTT.

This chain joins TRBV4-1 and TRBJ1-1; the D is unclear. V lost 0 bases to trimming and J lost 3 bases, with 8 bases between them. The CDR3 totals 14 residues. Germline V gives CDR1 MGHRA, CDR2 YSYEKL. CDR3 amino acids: CASSQEGYDTEAFF. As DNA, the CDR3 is TGCGCCAGCAGCCAAGAGGGGTACGACACTGAAGCTTTCTTT.

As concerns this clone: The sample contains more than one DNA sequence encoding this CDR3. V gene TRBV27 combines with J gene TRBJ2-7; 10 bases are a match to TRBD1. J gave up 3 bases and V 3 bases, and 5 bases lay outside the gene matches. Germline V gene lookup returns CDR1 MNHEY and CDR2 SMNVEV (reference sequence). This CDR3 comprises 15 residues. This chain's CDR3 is CASSFTGTGVYEQYF. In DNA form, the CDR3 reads TGTGCCAGCAGTTTCACCGGGACAGGGGTCTACGAGCAGTACTTC.